The 13 T cell receptor beta chains listed next were all sequenced from one sample in a study of identical twins. MiXCR, applied by TCRdb to the 5' RACE reads, yields one record per CDR3 protein. Of 500,000 to 550,000 distinct CDR3 sequences in the sample, around 20% are singletons; the top ten hold roughly 0.9%. These same records also appear under a second study, on T cells expressing NK-cell markers.

Sequenced material: CD4+ T cells sorted from blood. The receptors were sampled from a woman between 18 and 29 years old in good health.

This clonotype has more than one count but fewer than ten. CDR3 region: CASSSDRQVSPLHF. DNA for the CDR3: TGTGCCAGCAGCTCGGACCGACAAGTTTCACCCCTCCACTTT. This rearrangement joins TRBV7-9 to TRBJ1-6; D unclear. CDR3 length: 14 amino acids. V lost 4 bases and J lost 9, with 13 bases in between. Germline CDR1 reads SEHNR; CDR2 reads FQNEAQ (reference sequence).

This clonotype occurred many times. The chain uses TRBV20-1 and TRBJ2-3, with a tentative D call TRBD2 (5 bases). The CDR3 extends over 13 amino acids. Per the germline V gene, CDR1 is DFQATT and CDR2 is SNEGSKA (reference sequence). V gave up 5 bases and J gave up 1 base, with 10 bases separating them. This chain's CDR3 is CSADGLRTDTQYF. The CDR3 DNA reads TGCAGTGCTGATGGACTCCGCACAGATACGCAGTATTTT.

Concerning this clonotype: Possible read error: a much larger clone is one base away. The chain recombines TRBV10-3 with TRBJ2-7, with 11 positions matching TRBD2. This CDR3 has 14 amino acids. Looked up from germline, CDR1 is ENHRY and CDR2 is SYGVKD. J gave up 3 bases and V 4 bases, and 2 bases lay outside the gene matches. CDR3 nucleotide sequence: TGTGCCATCAGTGCCGGGACTAGCGGCTACGAGCAGTACTTC. Translating it yields CAISAGTSGYEQYF.

The genes are TRBV7-2 and TRBJ1-5; D remains unclear. V dropped 3 bases and J dropped 8 bases, with 8 bases sitting between them. The CDR3 runs to 12 residues. Germline V gene sequence: CDR1 SGHTA, CDR2 FQGNSA. DNA of the CDR3: TGTGCCAGCAGCTTGGGAGGTGAGCCCCAGCATTTT. Its protein is CASSLGGEPQHF.

This clonotype was seen more than once but under ten times. J is TRBJ1-2 and V is TRBV5-5, with D possibly TRBD1 on 6 matching bases. CDR1 and CDR2 from the germline V gene are SGHKS and YYEKEE (reference sequence). V lost 3 bases and J lost 8, with 17 bases in between. The CDR3 covers 14 residues. CDR3 region: CASSSWGQVRGYTF. DNA of the CDR3: TGTGCCAGCAGCTCATGGGGGCAGGTTCGGGGCTACACCTTC.

V is TRBV6-1 and J is TRBJ2-1; possible D gene TRBD1, 6 bases. In germline, CDR1 is MNHNS, CDR2 SASEGT. V was clipped by 6 bases and J by 4 bases, with 19 bases between them. This CDR3 has 16 residues. CDR3 protein: CASSPALGALYNEQFF. CDR3 DNA sequence: TGTGCCAGCAGCCCCGCCTTGGGGGCCTTATACAATGAGCAGTTCTTC.

As DNA, the CDR3 is TGCAGTGCTAGAGATCATCGGTGGACTAGCAGCACAGATACGCAGTATTTT. It encodes CSARDHRWTSSTDTQYF. The chain links TRBV20-1 to TRBJ2-3; 8 bases fit TRBD2. Germline V lookup: CDR1 DFQATT, CDR2 SNEGSKA (reference sequence). With 0 bases clipped from V and 0 bases from J, the junction kept 8 bases outside the gene matches. CDR3 length equals 17 residues.

The V and J genes are TRBV20-1 and TRBJ1-2; D gene ambiguous. Looked up from germline, CDR1 is DFQATT and CDR2 is SNEGSKA (reference sequence). CDR3 length: 11 amino acids. CDR3 DNA sequence: TGCACCCCCCCGCCGGCCTATGGCTACACCTTC. The encoded protein is CTPPPAYGYTF.

V is TRBV6-5 and J is TRBJ1-5; the D gene is possibly TRBD1 (6 bases). CDR3 length: 16 amino acids. Germline lookup yields CDR1 MNHEY and CDR2 SVGAGI. The V end lost 3 bases, the J end lost 0 bases, and 12 bases lay between the germline ends. Here the CDR3 DNA reads TGTGCCAGCAGTTATGTGCCAGGGGCTAGCAATCAGCCCCAGCATTTT. Encoded protein: CASSYVPGASNQPQHF.

This chain links TRBV20-1 with TRBJ1-1, with no clear D. The CDR3 runs 13 residues. The germline V and J ends were trimmed by 3 bases and 4 bases, with 12 bases remaining between them. Germline V gives CDR1 DFQATT, CDR2 SNEGSKA (reference sequence). The CDR3 DNA reads TGCAGTGCTAGTACGGGGTACGCCACTGAAGCTTTCTTT. This gives the protein CSASTGYATEAFF.

This clonotype was seen a handful of times. The chain couples TRBV5-1 to TRBJ2-7; 10 nucleotides align to TRBD1. The CDR3 totals 18 residues. The V gene end was trimmed by 4 bases and the J gene end by 1 base; junction bases not matched to a gene: 14. Germline V CDR1 and CDR2: SGHRS, YFSETQ. The CDR3 bases are TGCGCCAGCAGCAGAAGGACAGGGGGTCAAACAAATTCCTACGAGCAGTACTTC. This codes for CASSRRTGGQTNSYEQYF. The whole variable domain, remainder taken from reference TRBV5-1 and TRBJ2-7, is KAGVTQTPRYLIKTRGQQVTLSCSPISGHRSVSWYQQTPGQGLQFLFEYFSETQRNKGNFPGRFSGRQFSNSRSEMNVSTLELGDSALYLCASSRRTGGQTNSYEQYFGPGTRLTVT.

In this sample, this clonotype turned up a few times. The chain is built from TRBV2 and TRBJ2-7, with D possibly matching TRBD1 (6 bases). The germline V and J ends were trimmed by 4 bases and 6 bases, with 13 bases remaining between them. The CDR3 runs 13 residues. The germline V gene encodes CDR1 SNHLY and CDR2 FYNNEI. The CDR3 here is CASSGSGEREQYF. CDR3 in DNA: TGTGCCAGCAGTGGGTCAGGGGAACGCGAGCAGTACTTC.

This chain links TRBV12-3 or TRBV12-4 with TRBJ1-2; 7 bases align to TRBD1. The CDR3 spans 14 residues. Trimming cost V 4 bases and J 4 bases; bases outside gene matches: 6. CDR3 bases: TGTGCCAGCAGTTACCAGGGGGGGGGCTATGGCTACACCTTC. Its protein product is CASSYQGGGYGYTF.